This entry describes one T cell receptor (beta chain). The antigen remains unidentified. This sample is drawn from a study of graft-versus-host responses after intestinal transplantation. Study-level points and caveats: The marrow of recipients harbored GvH clones, and ileum or blood showed some of them first.

The V gene end was trimmed by 1 base and the J gene end by 0 bases; junction bases not matched to a gene: 2. The CDR3 loop spans 15 amino acids. Germline V gene data show CDR1 as SGHAT and CDR2 as FQNNGV. Sequenced by immunoSEQ multiplex PCR; TCRdb stores in-frame clones only, minus some. Of about 12,000 clones detected, 65% to 85% appear once; the ten largest clones hold over 8.5%. The clonotype was recovered from a human patient who received an intestinal transplant, so some T cells may come from the graft donor. The J gene is TRBJ2-7, the V gene TRBV11-2; 8 bases agree with TRBD1. The sample consisted of PBMCs, taken almost 310 days after intestinal transplant. The CDR3: CASSLGQGISYEQYF. CDR3 bases: TGTGCCAGCAGCTTAGGACAGGGGATCTCCTACGAGCAGTACTTC. The full variable domain, with the rest looked up from reference TRBV11-2 and TRBJ2-7, is EAGVAQSPRYKIIEKRQSVAFWCNPISGHATLYWYQQILGQGPKLLIQFQNNGVVDDSQLPKDRFSAERLKGVDSTLKIQPAKLEDSAVYLCASSLGQGISYEQYFGPGTRLTVT.